The TCR beta chain described here comes from a study of blood T cells in healthy people across ages. Study-wide points: Calculation of diversity from one million T cells yielded estimates considered to be underestimates.

A J-beta primer mix and a sample-barcoded 5' primer were used in a second PCR of about 7 to 11 cycles. All cDNA molecules were each tagged by a template-switch adaptor with 12 random nucleotides. TCRdb called the 5' RACE reads again in MiXCR, with one record for every CDR3 protein. The repertoire holds roughly 1,700,000 distinct CDR3 sequences, with 28% as singletons. There are 12 residues in the CDR3. About this clonotype itself: Its specificity is not known. The junction and the germline gene differ at one end; a read error may be behind it.

Each individual donor underwent a draw of 8 to 10 milliliters of peripheral blood. The V and J genes are TRBV12-3 or TRBV12-4 and TRBJ2-3, with no clear D. The source material was blood. The receptor was derived from a woman in her twenties or thirties in good health. The CDR3 region is CAGSFGSDTQYF. DNA for the CDR3: TGTGCCGGCAGTTTTGGGTCTGATACGCAGTATTTT.